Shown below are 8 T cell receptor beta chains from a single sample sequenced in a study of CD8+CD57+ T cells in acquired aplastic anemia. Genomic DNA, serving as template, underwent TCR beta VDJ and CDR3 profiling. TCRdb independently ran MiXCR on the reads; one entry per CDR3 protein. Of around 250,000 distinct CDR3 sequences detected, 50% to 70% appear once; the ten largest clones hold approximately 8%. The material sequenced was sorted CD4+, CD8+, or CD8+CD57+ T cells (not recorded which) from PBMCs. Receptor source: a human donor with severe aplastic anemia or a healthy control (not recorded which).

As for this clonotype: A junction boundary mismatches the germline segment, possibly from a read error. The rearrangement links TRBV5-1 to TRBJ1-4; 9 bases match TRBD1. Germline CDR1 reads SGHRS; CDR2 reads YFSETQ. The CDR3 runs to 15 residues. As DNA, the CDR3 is TGCGCCAGCAGCCAAACCGGGACAGGGCATGAAAAACTGCTTTTT. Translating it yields CASSQTGTGHEKLLF.

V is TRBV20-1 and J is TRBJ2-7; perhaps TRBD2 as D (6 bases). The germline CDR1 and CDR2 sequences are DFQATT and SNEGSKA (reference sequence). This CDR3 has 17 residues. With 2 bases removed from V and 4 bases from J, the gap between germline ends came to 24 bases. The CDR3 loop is CSARRPGLPGGRYEQYF. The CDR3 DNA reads TGCAGTGCTAGAAGACCGGGACTCCCAGGAGGGCGATACGAGCAGTACTTC.

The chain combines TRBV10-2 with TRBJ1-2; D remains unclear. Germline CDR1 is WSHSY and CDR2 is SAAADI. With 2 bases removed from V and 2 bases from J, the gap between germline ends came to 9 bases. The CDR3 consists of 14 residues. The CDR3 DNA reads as TGCGCCAGCAGTGAGAGAGGGTCCAACTATGGCTACACCTTC. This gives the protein CASSERGSNYGYTF.

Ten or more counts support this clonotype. In nucleotides, the CDR3 is TGTGCCAGCAGCTTGGCACGGCCGGGGGAGCTGTTTTTT. This translates into CASSLARPGELFF. The chain links TRBV5-6 to TRBJ2-2; no clear D. V lost 0 bases, J lost 8 bases, and 8 bases lay in between. The CDR3 has 13 residues. Germline assignment: CDR1 SGHDT and CDR2 YYEEEE.

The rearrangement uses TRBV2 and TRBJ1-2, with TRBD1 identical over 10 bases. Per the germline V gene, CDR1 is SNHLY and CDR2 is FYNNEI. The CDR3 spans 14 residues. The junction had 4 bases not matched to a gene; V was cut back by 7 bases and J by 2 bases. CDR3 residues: CASNPGQGNYGYTF. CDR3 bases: TGTGCCAGCAATCCGGGACAGGGGAACTATGGCTACACCTTC. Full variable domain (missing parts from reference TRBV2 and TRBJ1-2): EPEVTQTPSHQVTQMGQEVILRCVPISNHLYFYWYRQILGQKVEFLVSFYNNEISEKSEIFDDQFSVERPDGSNFTLKIRSTKLEDSAMYFCASNPGQGNYGYTFGSGTRLTVV.

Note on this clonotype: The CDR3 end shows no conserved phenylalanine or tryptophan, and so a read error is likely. This CDR3 is CASGDRGQPSSYEQYL. The CDR3 DNA reads as TGTGCCAGCGGGGACAGGGGGCAACCCAGCTCCTACGAGCAGTACCTC. The V and J genes are TRBV24-1 and TRBJ2-7, with 12 bases identical to TRBD1. This CDR3 comprises 16 residues. Germline assignment: CDR1 KGHDR and CDR2 SFDVKD. After removal of 11 bases from V and 0 bases from J, the junction contained 10 bases not matched to a gene.

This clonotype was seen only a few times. Here the CDR3 reads CSVAMRGPDYGYTF. The CDR3 DNA follows: TGCAGCGTTGCGATGAGGGGGCCTGACTATGGCTACACCTTC. The rearrangement joins TRBV29-1 to TRBJ1-2; 7 bases match TRBD1. In germline, CDR1 is SQVTM, CDR2 ANQGSEA. With 4 bases clipped from V and 3 bases from J, the junction kept 8 bases outside the gene matches. This CDR3 region has 14 residues.

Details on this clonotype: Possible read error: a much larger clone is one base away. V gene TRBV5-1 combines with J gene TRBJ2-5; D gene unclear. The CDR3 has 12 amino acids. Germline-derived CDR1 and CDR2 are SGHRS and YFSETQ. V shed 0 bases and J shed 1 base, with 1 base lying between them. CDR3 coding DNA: TGCGCCAGCAGCTTGGCCCAAGAGACCCAGTACTTC. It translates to CASSLAQETQYF.